This TCR beta chain came from a study of T cell responses to AZD1222 COVID-19 vaccine. Background on the study: Combined were second doses at about 4 or about 12 weeks.

Profiled with immunoSEQ multiplex PCR; TCRdb holds only in-frame clones, not every one. The data hold around 180,000 clones, with roughly nine tenths observed a single time. CDR3 size: 10 residues. CDR1 and CDR2 from the germline V gene are SNHLY and FYNNEI. Study-wide results and caveats: Donors, mostly white British, included more females; clonal diversity was possibly underestimated.

In regard to this clone: What it binds is not known. At one end the junction does not follow the germline gene, possibly because of a read error.

V and J are TRBV2 and TRBJ2-7, with 7 bases that match TRBD2. The starting material was peripheral blood, obtained on day 0 of AZD1222 vaccination. The sequence derives from an adult in good health. CDR3 DNA sequence: TGTGCCAGCAGGGGGACTACCCCGAACTTC. This encodes CASRGTTPNF.